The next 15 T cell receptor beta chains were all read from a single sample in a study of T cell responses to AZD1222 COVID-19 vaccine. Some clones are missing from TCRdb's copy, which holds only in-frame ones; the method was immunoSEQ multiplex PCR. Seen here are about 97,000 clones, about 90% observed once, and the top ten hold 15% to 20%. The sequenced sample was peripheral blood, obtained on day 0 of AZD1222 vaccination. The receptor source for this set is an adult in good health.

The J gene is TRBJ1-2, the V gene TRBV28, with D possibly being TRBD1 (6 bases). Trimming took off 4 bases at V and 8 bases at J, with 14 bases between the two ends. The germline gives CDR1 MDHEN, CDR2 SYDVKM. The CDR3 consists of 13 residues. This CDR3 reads CASSSQEGDGYTF. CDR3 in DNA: TGTGCCAGCAGTTCTCAGGAGGGGGACGGCTACACCTTC.

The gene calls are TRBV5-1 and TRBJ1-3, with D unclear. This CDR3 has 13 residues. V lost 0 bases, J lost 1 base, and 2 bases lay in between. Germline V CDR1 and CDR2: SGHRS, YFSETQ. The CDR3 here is CASSLASGNTIYF. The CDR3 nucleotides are TGCGCCAGCAGCTTGGCATCTGGAAACACCATATATTTT.

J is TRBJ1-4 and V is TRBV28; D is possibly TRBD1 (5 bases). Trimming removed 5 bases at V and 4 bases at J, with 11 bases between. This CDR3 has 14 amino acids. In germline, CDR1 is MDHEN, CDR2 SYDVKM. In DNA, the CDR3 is TGTGCCAGCAGTACCGGGGGGGTTAATGAAAAACTGTTTTTT. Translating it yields CASSTGGVNEKLFF.

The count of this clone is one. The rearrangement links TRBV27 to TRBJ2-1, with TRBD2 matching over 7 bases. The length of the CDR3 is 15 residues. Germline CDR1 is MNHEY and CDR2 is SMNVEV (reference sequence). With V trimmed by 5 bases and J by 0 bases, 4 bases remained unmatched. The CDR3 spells CASSRAGSSYNEQFF. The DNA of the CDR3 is TGTGCCAGCAGTCGAGCGGGGAGCTCCTACAATGAGCAGTTCTTC.

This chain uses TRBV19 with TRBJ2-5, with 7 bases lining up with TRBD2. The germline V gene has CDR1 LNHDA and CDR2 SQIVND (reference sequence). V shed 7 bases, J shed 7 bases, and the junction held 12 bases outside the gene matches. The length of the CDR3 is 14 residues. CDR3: CASTQASGAGTQYF. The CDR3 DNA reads TGTGCCAGTACCCAAGCTAGCGGAGCAGGGACCCAGTACTTC.

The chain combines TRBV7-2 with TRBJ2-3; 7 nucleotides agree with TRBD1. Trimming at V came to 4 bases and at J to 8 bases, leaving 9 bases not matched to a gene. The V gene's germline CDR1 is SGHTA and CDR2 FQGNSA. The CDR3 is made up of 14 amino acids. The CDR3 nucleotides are TGTGCCAGCAGCTCGCGGACGCAGGGGGTTACGCAGTATTTT. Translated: CASSSRTQGVTQYF.

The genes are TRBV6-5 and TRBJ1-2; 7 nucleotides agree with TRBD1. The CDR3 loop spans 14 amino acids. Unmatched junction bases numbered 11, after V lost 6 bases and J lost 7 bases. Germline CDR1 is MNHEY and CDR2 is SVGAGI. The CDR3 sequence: CASSPDRVSLGYTF. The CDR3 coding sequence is TGTGCCAGCAGCCCCGACAGGGTATCTCTTGGCTACACCTTC.

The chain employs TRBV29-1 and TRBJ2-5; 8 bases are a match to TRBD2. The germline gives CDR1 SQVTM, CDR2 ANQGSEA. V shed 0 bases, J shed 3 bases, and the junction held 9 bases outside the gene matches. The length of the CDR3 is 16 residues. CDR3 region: CSVEDPFGREKETQYF. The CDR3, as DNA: TGCAGCGTTGAAGATCCCTTCGGGAGGGAGAAAGAGACCCAGTACTTC. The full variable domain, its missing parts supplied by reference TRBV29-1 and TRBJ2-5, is SAVISQKPSRDICQRGTSLTIQCQVDSQVTMMFWYRQQPGQSLTLIATANQGSEATYESGFVIDKFPISRPNLTFSTLTVSNMSPEDSSIYLCSVEDPFGREKETQYFGPGTRLLVL.

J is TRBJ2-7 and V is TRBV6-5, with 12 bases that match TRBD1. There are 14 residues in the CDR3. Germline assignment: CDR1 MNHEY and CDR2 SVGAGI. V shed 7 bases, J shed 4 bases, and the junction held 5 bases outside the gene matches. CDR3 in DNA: TGTGCCAGCAACCGGGACAGGGGGCGATACGAGCAGTACTTC. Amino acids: CASNRDRGRYEQYF.

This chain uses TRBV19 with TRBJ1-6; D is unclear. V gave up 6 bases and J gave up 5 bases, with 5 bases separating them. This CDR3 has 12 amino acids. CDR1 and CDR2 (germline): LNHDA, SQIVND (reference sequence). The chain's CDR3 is CASRGNNSPLHF. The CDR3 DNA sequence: TGTGCCAGTAGGGGTAATAATTCACCCCTCCACTTT. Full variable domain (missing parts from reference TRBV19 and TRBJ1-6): DGGITQSPKYLFRKEGQNVTLSCEQNLNHDAMYWYRQDPGQGLRLIYYSQIVNDFQKGDIAEGYSVSREKKESFPLTVTSAQKNPTAFYLCASRGNNSPLHFGNGTRLTVT.

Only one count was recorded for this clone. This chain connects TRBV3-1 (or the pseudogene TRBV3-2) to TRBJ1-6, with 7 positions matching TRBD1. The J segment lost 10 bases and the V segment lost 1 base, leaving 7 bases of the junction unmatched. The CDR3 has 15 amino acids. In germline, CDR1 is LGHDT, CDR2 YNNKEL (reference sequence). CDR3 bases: TGTGCCAGCAGCCAAGTGATAGGGGGCGGATCACCCCTCCACTTT. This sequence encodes CASSQVIGGGSPLHF.

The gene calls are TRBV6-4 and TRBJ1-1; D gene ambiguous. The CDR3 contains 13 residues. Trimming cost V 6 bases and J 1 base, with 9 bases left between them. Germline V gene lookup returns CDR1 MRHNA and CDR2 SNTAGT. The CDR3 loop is CASSAQRNTEAFF. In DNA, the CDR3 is TGTGCCAGCAGCGCCCAAAGGAACACTGAAGCTTTCTTT.

The CDR3 spells CATSRDLSLRDRTQYF. In DNA, the CDR3 is TGTGCCACCAGCAGGGATCTTTCCCTGAGGGACAGGACGCAGTATTTT. The chain is built from TRBV15 and TRBJ2-3, with 8 bases matching TRBD1. Trimming removed 3 bases from V and 9 bases from J; junction bases left unmatched: 14. From germline, CDR1 is LNHNV and CDR2 YYDKDF (reference sequence). This CDR3 is built from 16 residues. Based on the CDR3 plus reference TRBV15 and TRBJ2-3, the full variable domain is DAMVIQNPRYQVTQFGKPVTLSCSQTLNHNVMYWYQQKSSQAPKLLFHYYDKDFNNEADTPDNFQSRRPNTSFCFLDIRSPGLGDTAMYLCATSRDLSLRDRTQYFGPGTRLTVL.

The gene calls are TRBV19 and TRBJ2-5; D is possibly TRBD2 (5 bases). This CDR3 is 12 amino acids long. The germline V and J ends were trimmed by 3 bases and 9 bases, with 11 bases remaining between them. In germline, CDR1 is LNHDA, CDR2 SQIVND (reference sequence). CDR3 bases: TGTGCCAGTAGTATCTCTGGTAGCGCCCAGTACTTC. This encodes CASSISGSAQYF. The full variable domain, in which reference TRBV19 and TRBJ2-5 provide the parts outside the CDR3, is DGGITQSPKYLFRKEGQNVTLSCEQNLNHDAMYWYRQDPGQGLRLIYYSQIVNDFQKGDIAEGYSVSREKKESFPLTVTSAQKNPTAFYLCASSISGSAQYFGPGTRLLVL.

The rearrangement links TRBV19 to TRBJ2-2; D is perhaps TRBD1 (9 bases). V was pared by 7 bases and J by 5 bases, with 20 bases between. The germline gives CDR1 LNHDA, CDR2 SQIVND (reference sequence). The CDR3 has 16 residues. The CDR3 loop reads CASTHSGTGSTGELFF. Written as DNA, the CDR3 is TGTGCCAGTACCCATAGCGGGACAGGGAGTACCGGGGAGCTGTTTTTT. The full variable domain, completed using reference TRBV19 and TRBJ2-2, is DGGITQSPKYLFRKEGQNVTLSCEQNLNHDAMYWYRQDPGQGLRLIYYSQIVNDFQKGDIAEGYSVSREKKESFPLTVTSAQKNPTAFYLCASTHSGTGSTGELFFGEGSRLTVL.